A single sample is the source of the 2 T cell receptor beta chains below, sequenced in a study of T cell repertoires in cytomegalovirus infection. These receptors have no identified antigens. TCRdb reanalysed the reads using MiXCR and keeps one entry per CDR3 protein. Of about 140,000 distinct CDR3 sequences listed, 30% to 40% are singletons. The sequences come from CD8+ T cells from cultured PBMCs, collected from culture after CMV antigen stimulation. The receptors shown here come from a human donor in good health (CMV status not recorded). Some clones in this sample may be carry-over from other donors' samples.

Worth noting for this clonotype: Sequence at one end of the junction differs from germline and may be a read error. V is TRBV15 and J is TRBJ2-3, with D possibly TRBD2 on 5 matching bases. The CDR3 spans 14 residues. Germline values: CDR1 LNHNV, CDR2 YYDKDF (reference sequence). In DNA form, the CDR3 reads TGTGCCGCCAGCAGAGGACTCACGGGGGATACGCAGTATTTT. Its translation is CAASRGLTGDTQYF.

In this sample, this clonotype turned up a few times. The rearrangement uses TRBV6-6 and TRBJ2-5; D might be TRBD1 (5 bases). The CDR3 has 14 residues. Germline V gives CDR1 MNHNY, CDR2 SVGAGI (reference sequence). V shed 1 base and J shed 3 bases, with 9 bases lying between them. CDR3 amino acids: CASSYWGDKETQYF. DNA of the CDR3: TGTGCCAGCAGTTACTGGGGCGACAAAGAGACCCAGTACTTC.